One TCR beta chain is described in this entry. As yet, its antigen is unknown. Amplification used 60 Vbeta primers and 13 Jbeta primers. TCRdb's table, derived via immunoSEQ multiplex PCR, lists solely in-frame clones and lacks some. The top ten hold around 0.96% of the sample, which has just over 150,000 clones, around 79% seen once. The sample originates from a study of cytomegalovirus exposure and HLA in healthy donors. Study-level findings and limits: Researchers reported in a later analysis that a missense DCLRE1C variant was tied to TCR beta V- and J-gene trimming.

This receptor was taken from a woman aged 45-59 years in good health and CMV-seropositive. The material sequenced was PBMCs.

CDR3 amino acids: CAYLPGQGVNEQFF. DNA of the CDR3: TGTGCCTATCTCCCGGGACAGGGAGTCAATGAGCAGTTCTTC. The J gene is TRBJ2-1, the V gene TRBV30; 9 nucleotides agree with TRBD1. This CDR3 contains 14 residues. V lost 7 bases and J lost 6; bases outside the gene matches: 10. Germline lookup yields CDR1 GTSNPN and CDR2 SVGIG (reference sequence).